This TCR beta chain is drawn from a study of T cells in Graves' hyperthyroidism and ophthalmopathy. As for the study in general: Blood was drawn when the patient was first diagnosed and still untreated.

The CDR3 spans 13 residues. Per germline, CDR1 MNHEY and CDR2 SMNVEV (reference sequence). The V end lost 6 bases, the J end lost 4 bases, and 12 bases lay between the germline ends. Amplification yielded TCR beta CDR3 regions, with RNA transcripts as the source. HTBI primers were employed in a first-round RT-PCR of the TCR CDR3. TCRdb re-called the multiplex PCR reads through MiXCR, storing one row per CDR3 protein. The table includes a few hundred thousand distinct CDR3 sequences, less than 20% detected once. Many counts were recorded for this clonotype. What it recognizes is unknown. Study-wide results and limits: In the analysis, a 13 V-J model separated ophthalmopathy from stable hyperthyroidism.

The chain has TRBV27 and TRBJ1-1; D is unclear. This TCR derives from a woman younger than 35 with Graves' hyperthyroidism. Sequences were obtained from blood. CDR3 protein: CASSPIRSTEAFF. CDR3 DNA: TGTGCCAGCAGCCCAATTCGCAGCACTGAAGCTTTCTTT.